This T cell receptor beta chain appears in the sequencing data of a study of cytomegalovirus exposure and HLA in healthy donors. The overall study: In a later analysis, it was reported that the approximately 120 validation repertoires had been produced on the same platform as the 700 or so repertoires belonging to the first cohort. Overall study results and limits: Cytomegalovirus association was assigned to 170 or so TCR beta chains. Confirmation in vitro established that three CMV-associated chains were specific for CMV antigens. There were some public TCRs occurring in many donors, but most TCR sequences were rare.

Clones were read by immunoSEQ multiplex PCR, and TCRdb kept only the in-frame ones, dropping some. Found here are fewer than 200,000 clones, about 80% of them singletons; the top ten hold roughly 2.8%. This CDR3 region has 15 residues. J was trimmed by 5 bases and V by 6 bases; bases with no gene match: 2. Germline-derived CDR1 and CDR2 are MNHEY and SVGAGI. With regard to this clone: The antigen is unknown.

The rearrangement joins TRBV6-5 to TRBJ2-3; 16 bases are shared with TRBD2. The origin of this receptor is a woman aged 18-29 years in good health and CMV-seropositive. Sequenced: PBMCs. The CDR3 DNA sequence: TGTGCCAGCAGGGGACTAGCGGGGGGGGAAGATACGCAGTATTTT. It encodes CASRGLAGGEDTQYF.